This T cell receptor beta chain was documented in a study of identical twins (dated by TCRdb to the mid-2010s). Some background on the complete study: The study deep-sequenced TCR alpha and beta repertoires from monozygotic twins, unrelated adults of various ages and cord blood to test whether fetal clonotypes persist. To rule out contamination, replicate twin experiments were performed at different times with different library preparation protocols.

The full study reports these points: Fewer insertions were carried by abundant cord blood beta clonotypes; a weaker similar trend was observed in young adult naive repertoires, while no such trend was observed in memory repertoires. In beta out-of-frame sequences, excess twin sharing was weaker, because having fewer shared sequences lowered the signal-to-noise ratio. Out-of-frame TCR alpha sequences shared between twins showed an excess of low generation-probability sequences compared with coincidental sharing between unrelated individuals. Invariant T cells such as MAIT and iNKT could partly confound zero-insertion analyses, though diverse VJ usage argued against this for most clonotypes. Conclusions relied on cross-sectional statistical analysis, since the same donors could not be followed over many years. Out-of-frame TCR alpha sharing in monozygotic twins was systematically underestimated by recombination models, whereas sharing between unrelated individuals was in agreement with the recombination models.

Every donor was a healthy Caucasian. Three pairs of female monozygotic twins, all aged roughly 18 to 29 years, were included in the twin cohort. Peripheral blood mononuclear cells were used as the source from which RNA for TCR libraries was isolated. The CDR3 goes from the cysteine to the phenylalanine over 16 residues. Just CDR3 DNA is preserved here, 48 bases in frame from base 1. Trimming takes 5 bases from V and 0 bases from J, and the germline ends sit 14 bases apart. Preparation of the library involved 5' RACE. The listed sequencing device is Illumina HiSeq 2000. A universal primer binding site was added through template switching, and the final cDNA carried a unique molecular identifier so that TCR cDNA molecules could be counted accurately. First-strand cDNA for TCR alpha and beta chains was synthesized from specific primers in the conserved constant-segment region. To control for contamination, every cDNA library was double barcoded, receiving both a SMART-Mk sample barcode and Illumina barcodes. TruSeq adapter sequences and Illumina sample barcodes were added in two successive PCR steps. TCR alpha and beta cDNA libraries were sequenced on the Illumina HiSeq platform with custom primers. Regarding the original processing steps: Unique molecular identifiers were extracted from raw reads with MiGEC, and CDR3 positions were determined with MiXCR. Recombination models were inferred per individual with the repgenHMM and IGoR tools using an EM algorithm. Shared clonotypes were analyzed with the tcR package in R, and sharing was normalized by the product of cloneset sizes. To study raw recombination without the effects of thymic and clonal selection, out-of-frame nonproductive sequences were analyzed. Clones were called with MiXCR by TCRdb after fastp trimmed the public reads at Q25, and only in-frame beta chains were retained. Duplicate CDR3 protein sequences are folded into a single record with the most common DNA and genes. It is TCRdb's table, rather than the study itself, that gives the V and J calls and clone size. Within this sample are approximately 620,000 distinct CDR3 sequences, with over 8.5% of them counted one time only. 0.75% to 1% of the sample comes from the top ten.

There are many counts of this clonotype. The clone's antigen remains unknown. Nothing much larger sits one base from this clone, and base qualities are not available. The same data also went into a second study, on yellow fever vaccine responses in identical twins. In that second paper, the authors write: According to the authors, in identical twins the way T cells responded to vaccination appeared partly convergent and partly personalized. In the study, vaccine-responding T cell clones were precisely tracked in identical twins.

This TCR came from a woman between 18 and 29 years old in good health. The rearranged segments are TRBV12-3 or TRBV12-4 and TRBJ2-4; confidence is insufficient to name the D gene. Sequencing was performed on PBMCs. The CDR3 corresponds to CASSPRILEAKNIQYF. The base sequence is TGTGCCAGCAGTCCTCGAATTCTGGAAGCCAAAAACATTCAGTACTTC.